The entry that follows covers one T cell receptor (beta chain) sequence. This clonotype was seen ten or more times. The antigen it recognizes is unknown. No much larger clonotype is one base removed from it; base qualities were not supplied. The entry originates in a study of Graves' ophthalmopathy and Graves' hyperthyroidism (dated 2018 in TCRdb). As for the study more broadly: Peripheral blood was collected at initial diagnosis, prior to any treatment. To explore V-J signatures distinguishing ophthalmopathy from hyperthyroidism, a discovery set of roughly 100 patients (about 43 ophthalmopathy, 55 to 60 stable hyperthyroidism) was enrolled. T-cell repertoires of thyroid tissue and blood were compared in several hyperthyroidism patients. To tell Graves' ophthalmopathy apart from Graves' hyperthyroidism, and to predict which patients would progress to ophthalmopathy, the study relied on TCR beta repertoire signatures. In total, under 150 blood samples were TCR-sequenced: under 45 ophthalmopathy, some 75 hyperthyroidism and about 17 hyperthyroidism-to-ophthalmopathy patients. Following sample collection, hyperthyroidism patients were given methimazole at a starting dose of 30 mg daily, and ophthalmopathy patients were given high-dose intravenous methylprednisolone. An independent validation cohort comprised some 19 hyperthyroidism patients and roughly 15 patients who later progressed from hyperthyroidism to ophthalmopathy. Here is what the overall study found, with its caveats: In validation, the model predicted ophthalmopathy progression with more than 55% sensitivity and 72.22% specificity; some 13 predicted patients were CT-confirmed with GO in a median of roughly 6.8 months. The 13-signature model separated ophthalmopathy from stable hyperthyroidism with approximately 90% sensitivity and about 81% specificity in cross-validation, and 80%/75% in the test set. Among expanded thyroid clonotypes with frequency above 0.001, most also showed up in blood, which suggests that blood repertoires may reflect the thyroid immune response. No statistical method was used to set the sample size in advance, and the investigators knew which group each participant was assigned to.

Hyperthyroidism was considered stable if no progression to ophthalmopathy occurred within 18 months of follow-up. Patients with hyperthyroidism were aged 18 to 65 years, had been newly diagnosed, and had a disease duration of less than 2 months. Patients with other autoimmune diseases, uncontrolled infections, pregnancy or lactation were excluded. Clinical symptoms, serum thyroxine, TRAb, thyroid ultrasound and orbital computed tomography formed the basis of the diagnosis. Ficoll-Paque density gradient centrifugation was used to isolate PBMCs from 8 to 10 ml of fresh peripheral blood. Trizol reagent was used to extract the total RNA, and its quality was then checked on an Agilent 2100 Bioanalyzer. TCR beta CDR3 regions were amplified from RNA transcripts for repertoire sequencing. HTBI primers and the Qiagen OneStep RT-PCR kit were used in a first-round RT-PCR, which was followed by a second-round multiplex PCR, size selection and purification. Libraries were sequenced paired-end with 100 bp reads on an Illumina HiSeq2000. In the paper's pipeline: SOAPnuke was used to process the reads, throwing out any read that had adapters, had uncalled bases, had a mean Phred below 15, or lacked an exact constant-primer or identifier match. COPE v1.2.5 was used to merge the high-quality paired reads. Unique nucleotide sequences were defined as clonotypes and aligned to IMGT TRB V, D and J references using MiTCR v1.1. The analysis was limited to V-J combinations with a frequency above 0.0001, which together covered 99% to 99.2% of the repertoires. For each V-J combination, a TCR clonal expansion and chaos score was defined as F50 clonal expansion divided by the chaos observed in the TCRdist matrix. Welch's t-statistics and random forest were used to reduce features to over ten V-J combinations, which were fed into a naive Bayes classifier. Thyroid-blood repertoire similarity was quantified with the Morisita-Horn index. TCRdb passed the public sequencing reads through fastp at Q25 and MiXCR, retaining productive beta sequences. All rows with the same CDR3 protein become a single entry with the most common DNA and genes. The V and J calls here are based on TCRdb, not the publication. A total of 400,000 or so distinct CDR3 sequences appear in this sample, about a sixth of them only once. The biggest ten clones account for roughly 2.4% of the sample.

From a lookup of the germline V gene, CDR1 and CDR2 are MDHEN and SYDVKM. Its CDR3 holds 14 amino acids, cysteine through phenylalanine. The CDR3 DNA has 42 bases and is translated from base 1. V is pruned by 10 bases and J by 1 base, leaving 7 bases of the junction without a gene match. The sequenced sample consisted of peripheral blood. The sequence is built from TRBV28 and TRBJ1-5, and TRBD1 matches 7 of the central bases. This TCR came from an adult woman with stable Graves' hyperthyroidism. The CDR3 is CATRTGASNQPQHF. In nucleotides, the sequence is TGTGCCACCCGGACAGGAGCCAGCAATCAGCCCCAGCATTTT.